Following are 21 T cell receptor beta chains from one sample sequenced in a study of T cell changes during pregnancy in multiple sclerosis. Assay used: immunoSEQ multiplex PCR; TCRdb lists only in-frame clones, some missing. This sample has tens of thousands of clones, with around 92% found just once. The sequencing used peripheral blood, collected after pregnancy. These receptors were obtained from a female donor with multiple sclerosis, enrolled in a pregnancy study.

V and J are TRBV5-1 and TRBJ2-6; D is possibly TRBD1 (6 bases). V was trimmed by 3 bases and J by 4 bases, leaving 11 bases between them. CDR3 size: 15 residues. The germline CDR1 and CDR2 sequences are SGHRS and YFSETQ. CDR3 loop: CASSSQGNGANVLTF. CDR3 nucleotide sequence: TGCGCCAGCAGCTCTCAGGGGAACGGGGCCAACGTCCTGACTTTC.

As DNA, the CDR3 is TGTGCCAGCAGCTTAGCTTTGGGACAGGGCTACGAGCAGTACTTC. Protein sequence: CASSLALGQGYEQYF. The rearrangement links TRBV7-9 to TRBJ2-7, with TRBD1 matching over 9 bases. The CDR3 runs 15 residues. The V segment lost 0 bases and the J segment 3 bases; nucleotides outside the gene matches: 3. Germline V gene data show CDR1 as SEHNR and CDR2 as FQNEAQ (reference sequence).

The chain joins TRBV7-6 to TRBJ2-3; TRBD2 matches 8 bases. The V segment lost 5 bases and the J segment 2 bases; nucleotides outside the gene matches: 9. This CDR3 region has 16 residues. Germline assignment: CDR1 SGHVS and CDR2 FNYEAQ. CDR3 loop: CASSTFQRGNTDTQYF. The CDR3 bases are TGTGCCAGCAGCACATTCCAGCGGGGGAACACAGATACGCAGTATTTT.

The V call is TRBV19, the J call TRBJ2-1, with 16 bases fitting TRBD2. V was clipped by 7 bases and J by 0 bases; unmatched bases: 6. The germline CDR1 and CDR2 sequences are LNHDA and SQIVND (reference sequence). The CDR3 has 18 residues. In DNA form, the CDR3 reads TGTGCCAGTACTACGGGACTAGCGGGGGGGAGCTCCTACAATGAGCAGTTCTTC. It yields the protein CASTTGLAGGSSYNEQFF. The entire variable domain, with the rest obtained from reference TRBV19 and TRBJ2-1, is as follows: DGGITQSPKYLFRKEGQNVTLSCEQNLNHDAMYWYRQDPGQGLRLIYYSQIVNDFQKGDIAEGYSVSREKKESFPLTVTSAQKNPTAFYLCASTTGLAGGSSYNEQFFGPGTRLTVL.

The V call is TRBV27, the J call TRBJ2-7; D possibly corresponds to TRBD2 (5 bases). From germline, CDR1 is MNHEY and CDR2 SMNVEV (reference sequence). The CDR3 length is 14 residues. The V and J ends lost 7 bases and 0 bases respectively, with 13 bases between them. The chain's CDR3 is CASTFAAGSYEQYF. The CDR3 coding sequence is TGTGCCAGCACCTTCGCGGCGGGCTCCTACGAGCAGTACTTC.

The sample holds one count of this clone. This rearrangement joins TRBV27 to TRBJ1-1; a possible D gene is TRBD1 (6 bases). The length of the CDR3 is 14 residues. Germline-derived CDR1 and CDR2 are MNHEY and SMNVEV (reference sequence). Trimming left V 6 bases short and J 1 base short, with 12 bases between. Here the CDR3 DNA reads TGTGCCAGCAGCAAATCACAGGGGAACACTGAAGCTTTCTTT. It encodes CASSKSQGNTEAFF.

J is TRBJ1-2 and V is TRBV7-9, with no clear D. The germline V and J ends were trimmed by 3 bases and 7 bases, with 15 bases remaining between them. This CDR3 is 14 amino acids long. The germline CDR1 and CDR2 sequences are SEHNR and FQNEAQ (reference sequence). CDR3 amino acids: CASSFTGERPGYTF. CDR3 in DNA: TGTGCCAGCAGCTTTACCGGGGAGAGGCCTGGCTACACCTTC.

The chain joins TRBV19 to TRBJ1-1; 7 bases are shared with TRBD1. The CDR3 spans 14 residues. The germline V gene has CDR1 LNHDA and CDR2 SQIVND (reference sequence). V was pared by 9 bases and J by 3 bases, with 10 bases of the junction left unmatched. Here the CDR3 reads CASGQVGYYTEAFF. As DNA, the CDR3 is TGTGCCAGCGGACAGGTTGGATATTACACTGAAGCTTTCTTT.

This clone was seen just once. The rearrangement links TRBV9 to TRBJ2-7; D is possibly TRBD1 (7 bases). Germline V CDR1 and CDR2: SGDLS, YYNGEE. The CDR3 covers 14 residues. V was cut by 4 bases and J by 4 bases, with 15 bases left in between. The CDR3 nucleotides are TGTGCCAGCAGCCCGTCGACAGGGACTTACGAGCAGTACTTC. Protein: CASSPSTGTYEQYF.

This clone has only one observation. DNA for the CDR3: TGTGCCAGTAGTCGACGACTTGACAGCACAGATACGCAGTATTTT. It translates to CASSRRLDSTDTQYF. This sequence joins TRBV19 and TRBJ2-3; D call uncertain. The V and J ends lost 5 bases and 0 bases respectively, with 12 bases between them. Germline CDR1 reads LNHDA; CDR2 reads SQIVND (reference sequence). This CDR3 is built from 15 residues.

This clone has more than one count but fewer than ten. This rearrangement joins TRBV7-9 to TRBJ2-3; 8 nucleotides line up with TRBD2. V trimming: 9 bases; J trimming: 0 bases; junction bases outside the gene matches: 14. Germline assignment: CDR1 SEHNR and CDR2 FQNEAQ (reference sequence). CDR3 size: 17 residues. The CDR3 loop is CASRIVLGGGSTDTQYF. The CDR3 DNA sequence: TGTGCCAGTAGGATTGTCCTTGGCGGGGGGAGCACAGATACGCAGTATTTT.

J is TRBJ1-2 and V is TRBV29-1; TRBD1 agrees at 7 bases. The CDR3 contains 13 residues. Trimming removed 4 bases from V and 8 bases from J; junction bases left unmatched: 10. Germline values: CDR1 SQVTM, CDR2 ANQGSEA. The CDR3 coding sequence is TGCAGCGTTGGGGGGCAGGGGGTAGTAGGCTACACCTTC. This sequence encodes CSVGGQGVVGYTF. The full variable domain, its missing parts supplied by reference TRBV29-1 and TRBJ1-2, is SAVISQKPSRDICQRGTSLTIQCQVDSQVTMMFWYRQQPGQSLTLIATANQGSEATYESGFVIDKFPISRPNLTFSTLTVSNMSPEDSSIYLCSVGGQGVVGYTFGSGTRLTVV.

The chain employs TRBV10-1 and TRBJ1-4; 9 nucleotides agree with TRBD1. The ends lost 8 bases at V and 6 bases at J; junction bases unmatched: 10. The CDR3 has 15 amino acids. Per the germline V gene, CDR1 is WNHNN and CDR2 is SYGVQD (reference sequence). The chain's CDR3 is CASPNRGRVDEKLFF. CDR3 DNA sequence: TGCGCCAGCCCTAACAGGGGGCGCGTAGATGAAAAACTGTTTTTT.

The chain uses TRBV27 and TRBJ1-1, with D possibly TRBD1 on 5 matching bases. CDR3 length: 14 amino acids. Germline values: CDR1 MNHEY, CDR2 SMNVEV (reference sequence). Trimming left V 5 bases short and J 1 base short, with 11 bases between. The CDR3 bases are TGTGCCAGCAGTAGAACAGGTGCGAACACTGAAGCTTTCTTT. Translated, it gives CASSRTGANTEAFF.

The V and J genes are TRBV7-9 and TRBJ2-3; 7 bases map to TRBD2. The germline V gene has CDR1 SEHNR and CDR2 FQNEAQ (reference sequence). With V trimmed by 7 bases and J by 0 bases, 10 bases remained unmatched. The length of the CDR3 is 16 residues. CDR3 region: CASTLTLADSTDTQYF. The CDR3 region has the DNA TGTGCCAGCACCCTCACCCTAGCGGATAGCACAGATACGCAGTATTTT. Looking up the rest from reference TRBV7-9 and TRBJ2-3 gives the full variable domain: DTGVSQNPRHKITKRGQNVTFRCDPISEHNRLYWYRQTLGQGPEFLTYFQNEAQLEKSRLLSDRFSAERPKGSFSTLEIQRTEQGDSAMYLCASTLTLADSTDTQYFGPGTRLTVL.

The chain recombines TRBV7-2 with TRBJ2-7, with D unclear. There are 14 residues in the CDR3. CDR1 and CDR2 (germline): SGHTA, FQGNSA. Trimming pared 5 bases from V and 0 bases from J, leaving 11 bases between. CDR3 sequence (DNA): TGTGCCAGCAGCCCCGCCTTTAGCTCCTACGAGCAGTACTTC. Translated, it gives CASSPAFSSYEQYF.

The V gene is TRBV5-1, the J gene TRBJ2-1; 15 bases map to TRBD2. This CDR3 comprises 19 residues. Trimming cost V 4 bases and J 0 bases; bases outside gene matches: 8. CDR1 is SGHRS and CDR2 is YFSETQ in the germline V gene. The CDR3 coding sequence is TGCGCCAGCAGCCCTGGACTAGCGGGGGGGACCAGCTCCTACAATGAGCAGTTCTTC. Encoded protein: CASSPGLAGGTSSYNEQFF.

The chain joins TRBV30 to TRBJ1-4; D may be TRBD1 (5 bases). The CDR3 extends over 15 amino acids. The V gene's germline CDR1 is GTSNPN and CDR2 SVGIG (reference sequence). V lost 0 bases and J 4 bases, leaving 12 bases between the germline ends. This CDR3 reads CAWSVGQNFNEKLFF. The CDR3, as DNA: TGTGCCTGGAGTGTCGGACAAAACTTTAATGAAAAACTGTTTTTT.

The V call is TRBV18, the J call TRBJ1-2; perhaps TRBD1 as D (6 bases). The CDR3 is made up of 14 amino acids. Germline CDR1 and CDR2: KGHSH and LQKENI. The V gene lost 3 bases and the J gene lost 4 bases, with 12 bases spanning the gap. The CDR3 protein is CASSPGADAYGYTF. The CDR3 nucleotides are TGTGCCAGCTCACCGGGGGCGGATGCCTATGGCTACACCTTC.

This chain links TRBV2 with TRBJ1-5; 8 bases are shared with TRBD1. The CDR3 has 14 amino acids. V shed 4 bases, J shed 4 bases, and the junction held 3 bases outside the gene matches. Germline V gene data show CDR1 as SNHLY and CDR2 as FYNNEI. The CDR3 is CASSVDRANQPQHF. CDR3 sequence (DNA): TGTGCCAGCAGTGTGGACAGGGCTAATCAGCCCCAGCATTTT.

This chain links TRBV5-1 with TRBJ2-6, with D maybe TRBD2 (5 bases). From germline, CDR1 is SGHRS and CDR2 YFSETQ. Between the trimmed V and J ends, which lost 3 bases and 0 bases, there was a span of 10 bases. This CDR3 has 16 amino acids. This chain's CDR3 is CASSWTGISGANVLTF. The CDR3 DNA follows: TGCGCCAGCAGCTGGACGGGGATCTCTGGGGCCAACGTCCTGACTTTC.